These T cell receptor beta chains were read from a single sample in a study of T-cell memory formation after mild COVID-19. TCRdb redid the calling of the 5' RACE reads with MiXCR, one entry per CDR3 protein. Of some 320,000 distinct CDR3 sequences listed, roughly an eighth are singletons. The sample was PBMCs or a T cell subset sorted from them (not recorded which). These receptors came from a man younger than 30 who had mild COVID-19 (a few samples of this study predate the infection). Cell type and time point are not known. Each CDR3 is given with its conserved first and last residue. A D gene is named only where the DNA matches it firmly. Some rows have no size entry. The others give once, few or many, or a class for an expanded clone.

d_call: .; j_call: TRBJ2-6; clone_size: .; v_call: TRBV2; cdr3_nt: TGTGCCAGCAGTGACCCGGGCCCCTGGGCCAACGTCCTGACTTTC; cdr3_aa: CASSDPGPWANVLTF
d_call: .; j_call: TRBJ1-1; clone_size: few; v_call: TRBV19; cdr3_nt: TGTGCCAGTAGTTTCTCCCTCCAAACCTTCTTT; cdr3_aa: CASSFSLQTFF
d_call: TRBD2; j_call: TRBJ2-7; clone_size: .; v_call: TRBV4-1; cdr3_nt: TGCGCCAGCAGCCCCCAGCGGGGGAGCTACGTCGAGCAGTACTTC; cdr3_aa: CASSPQRGSYVEQYF
d_call: .; j_call: TRBJ1-2; clone_size: few; v_call: TRBV27; cdr3_nt: TGTGCCAGCAGCCGAACTGAAGCTAACTATGGCTACACCTTC; cdr3_aa: CASSRTEANYGYTF
d_call: TRBD1; j_call: TRBJ2-4; clone_size: once; v_call: TRBV28; cdr3_nt: TGTGCCAGCAGTTTTGGGGACAGGGTTCACATTCAGTACTTC; cdr3_aa: CASSFGDRVHIQYF
d_call: TRBD2; j_call: TRBJ2-5; clone_size: .; v_call: TRBV7-6; cdr3_nt: TGTGCCAGCAGACGAGCCCTAGCGGGGAGGGTGGAGACCCAGTACTTC; cdr3_aa: CASRRALAGRVETQYF
d_call: .; j_call: TRBJ2-1; clone_size: .; v_call: TRBV4-2; cdr3_nt: TGTGCCAGCAGCCAAGATCTGCGAGGCGTTCGGTCGCTTGACTACAATGAGCAGTTCTTC; cdr3_aa: CASSQDLRGVRSLDYNEQFF
d_call: .; j_call: TRBJ2-2; clone_size: .; v_call: TRBV4-3; cdr3_nt: TGCGCCAGCAGCCACATGAACACCGGGGAGCTGTTTTTT; cdr3_aa: CASSHMNTGELFF
d_call: .; j_call: TRBJ2-7; clone_size: few; v_call: TRBV5-1; cdr3_nt: TGCGCCAGCAGCTTGGACAGATTATCCTACGAGCAGTACTTC; cdr3_aa: CASSLDRLSYEQYF
d_call: .; j_call: TRBJ2-6; clone_size: .; v_call: TRBV5-1; cdr3_nt: TGCGCCAGCAGCTTGGGGACAGCTCCTGGGGCCAACGTCCTGACTTTC; cdr3_aa: CASSLGTAPGANVLTF
d_call: .; j_call: TRBJ1-1; clone_size: many; v_call: TRBV29-1; cdr3_nt: TGCAGCGTGGGACAAATGAACACTGAAGCTTTCTTT; cdr3_aa: CSVGQMNTEAFF
d_call: .; j_call: TRBJ1-1; clone_size: .; v_call: TRBV12-3/TRBV12-4; cdr3_nt: TGTGCCAGCAGTTTACGGGGGAGGTACACTGAAGCTTTCTTT; cdr3_aa: CASSLRGRYTEAFF
d_call: .; j_call: TRBJ2-3; clone_size: few; v_call: TRBV12-3/TRBV12-4; cdr3_nt: TGTGCCAGCAGTAACCGGGGAGATACGCAGTATTTT; cdr3_aa: CASSNRGDTQYF
d_call: TRBD1; j_call: TRBJ1-4; clone_size: few; v_call: TRBV5-1; cdr3_nt: TGCGCCAGCAGCCCCGGGACAGTTAATGAAAAACTGTTTTTT; cdr3_aa: CASSPGTVNEKLFF
d_call: TRBD1; j_call: TRBJ2-5; clone_size: .; v_call: TRBV7-6; cdr3_nt: TGTGCCAGCAGACCCACAGGGGGTAAAGTCCAGGAGACCCAGTACTTC; cdr3_aa: CASRPTGGKVQETQYF
d_call: .; j_call: TRBJ1-5; clone_size: .; v_call: TRBV23-1; cdr3_nt: TGCGCCGGTTATAGCAATCAGCCCCAGCATTTT; cdr3_aa: CAGYSNQPQHF
d_call: .; j_call: TRBJ2-6; clone_size: many; v_call: TRBV25-1; cdr3_nt: TGTGCCAGCAGTGTAGGACACTCTGGGGCCAACGTCCTGACTTTC; cdr3_aa: CASSVGHSGANVLTF
d_call: .; j_call: TRBJ2-7; clone_size: few; v_call: TRBV4-1; cdr3_nt: TGCGCCAGCAGCCAAGAACATCGACAGTTCTACGAGCAGTACTTC; cdr3_aa: CASSQEHRQFYEQYF
d_call: .; j_call: TRBJ2-5; clone_size: .; v_call: TRBV14; cdr3_nt: TGTGCCAGCAGGGGCCCCTTGGGGGAGACCCAGTACTTC; cdr3_aa: CASRGPLGETQYF
d_call: .; j_call: TRBJ1-2; clone_size: few; v_call: TRBV10-3; cdr3_nt: TGTGCCATCAGTGAGCCACTCTTCCCTAACTATGGCTACACCTTC; cdr3_aa: CAISEPLFPNYGYTF
d_call: TRBD1; j_call: TRBJ2-2; clone_size: .; v_call: TRBV5-1; cdr3_nt: TGCGCCAGCAGCTGGACAGGGAACACCGGGGAGCTGTTTTTT; cdr3_aa: CASSWTGNTGELFF
d_call: .; j_call: TRBJ2-3; clone_size: .; v_call: TRBV7-6; cdr3_nt: TGTGCCAGCAGTACAAGGGGGGGTGGCACAGATACGCAGTATTTT; cdr3_aa: CASSTRGGGTDTQYF
d_call: TRBD1; j_call: TRBJ2-7; clone_size: few; v_call: TRBV6-4; cdr3_nt: TGTGCCGACCGAGGACAGGGATCGGGCTCCTACGAGCAGTACTTC; cdr3_aa: CADRGQGSGSYEQYF
d_call: .; j_call: TRBJ2-2; clone_size: few; v_call: TRBV4-1; cdr3_nt: TGCGCCAGCAGAGAGAGCTGGGCGCTTAACACCGGGGAGCTGTTTTTT; cdr3_aa: CASRESWALNTGELFF
d_call: .; j_call: TRBJ2-7; clone_size: .; v_call: TRBV7-6; cdr3_nt: TGTGCCAGCAGCTTCAAAGTCAACAGTCCTACCTACGAGCAGTACTTC; cdr3_aa: CASSFKVNSPTYEQYF